This TCR beta chain is drawn from a study of cytomegalovirus exposure and HLA in healthy donors. Study as a whole: Ancestry clustering placed about four fifths of approximately 370 genotyped donors in the Caucasian-associated cluster. Broader study findings: Several of the most significant clusters appeared, in a later analysis, to be linked to common viral pathogens.

Regarding donors, all were healthy bone marrow donors. As concerns this clone: The antigen is not known.

Trimming cost V 0 bases and J 5 bases; bases outside gene matches: 12. CDR3 size: 17 residues. The germline CDR1 and CDR2 sequences are SGHRS and YFSETQ. Vbeta (60) and Jbeta (13) primers were used in the PCR. The data were produced by immunoSEQ multiplex PCR, yet TCRdb's version contains in-frame clones alone and is incomplete. The data contain 60,000 to 85,000 clones, around 70% of them singletons. V usage is TRBV5-1 and J usage is TRBJ2-7, with 9 positions matching TRBD2. The TCR was taken from a human donor in good health. The specimen sequenced was PBMCs. The CDR3: CASSLEAGGPFEHEQYF. CDR3 nucleotides: TGCGCCAGCAGCTTGGAGGCGGGAGGGCCATTCGAACACGAGCAGTACTTC. The full variable domain, completed using reference TRBV5-1 and TRBJ2-7, is KAGVTQTPRYLIKTRGQQVTLSCSPISGHRSVSWYQQTPGQGLQFLFEYFSETQRNKGNFPGRFSGRQFSNSRSEMNVSTLELGDSALYLCASSLEAGGPFEHEQYFGPGTRLTVT.